Given below is one TCR beta chain in context. Its antigen is currently unknown. TCRdb re-called the 5' RACE reads; one entry per CDR3 protein, DNA not given. Here the sample table reports about 450,000 distinct CDR3 sequences. The data originate from a study of T cells expressing NK-cell markers. Study results and caveats: Of the CD8+ T cells in roughly 6 donors, roughly 1.0-7.5% belonged to dominant NKG2C+ clonotypes.

This CDR3 spans 15 amino acids. Input material: blood T cells: a sorted CD56 or NKG2C T cell subset, CD4+ or CD8+ T cells, or bulk PBMC T cells (not recorded which). The V call is TRBV12-3 or TRBV12-4, the J call TRBJ2-5; TCRdb designates TRBD1, a call that cannot be tested without DNA. The sequence derives from a woman between 18 and 75 years old in good health. CDR3 sequence: CASRGRTGGEETQYF.